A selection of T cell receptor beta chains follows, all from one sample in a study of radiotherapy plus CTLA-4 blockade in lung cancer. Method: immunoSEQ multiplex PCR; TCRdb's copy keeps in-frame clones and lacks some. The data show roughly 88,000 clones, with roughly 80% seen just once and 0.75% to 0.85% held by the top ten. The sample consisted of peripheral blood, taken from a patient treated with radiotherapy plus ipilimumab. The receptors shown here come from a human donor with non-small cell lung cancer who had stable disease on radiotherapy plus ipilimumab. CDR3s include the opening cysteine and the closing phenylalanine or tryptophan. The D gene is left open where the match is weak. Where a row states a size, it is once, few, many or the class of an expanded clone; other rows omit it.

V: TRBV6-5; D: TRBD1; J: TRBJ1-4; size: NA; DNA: TGTGCCAGCAGGCTGACAGGGGGAAGTGAAAAACTGTTTTTT; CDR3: CASRLTGGSEKLFF
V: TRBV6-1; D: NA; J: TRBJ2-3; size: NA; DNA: TGTGCCAGCAGTGACTCTGGTTTTGGAACAGATACGCAGTATTTT; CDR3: CASSDSGFGTDTQYF
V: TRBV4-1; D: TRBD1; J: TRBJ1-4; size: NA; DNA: TGCGCCAGCAGCTCGGACAGGGGGCGTGCAACTAATGAAAAACTGTTTTTT; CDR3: CASSSDRGRATNEKLFF
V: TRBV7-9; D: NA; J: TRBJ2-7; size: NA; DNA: TGTGCCAGCAGCTTAGTGCGTTCCTACGAGCAGTACTTC; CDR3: CASSLVRSYEQYF
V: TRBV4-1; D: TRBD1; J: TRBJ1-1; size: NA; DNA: TGCGCCAGCAGCCAAGCCGGGACAGGGGCAGTGAACACTGAAGCTTTCTTT; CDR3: CASSQAGTGAVNTEAFF
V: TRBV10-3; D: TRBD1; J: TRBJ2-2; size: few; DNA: TGTGCCAGGGGACAGGGCACCGGGGAGCTGTTTTTT; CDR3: CARGQGTGELFF
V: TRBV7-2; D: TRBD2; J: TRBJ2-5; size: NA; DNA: TGTGCCAGCAGCTTAGCTGGCGGGGGGAGCCAAGAGACCCAGTACTTC; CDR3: CASSLAGGGSQETQYF
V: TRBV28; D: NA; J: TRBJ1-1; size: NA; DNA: TGTGCCAGCAGTTTAACCCGGAAGACCACTGAAGCTTTCTTT; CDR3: CASSLTRKTTEAFF
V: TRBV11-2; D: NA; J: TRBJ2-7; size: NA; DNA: TGTGCCAGCAGCCTAGGGGTTATTAGCTCCTACGAGCAGTACTTC; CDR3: CASSLGVISSYEQYF
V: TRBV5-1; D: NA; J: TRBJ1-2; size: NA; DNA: TGCGCCAGCAGCTTCGGGGGAAACTATGGCTACACCTTC; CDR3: CASSFGGNYGYTF
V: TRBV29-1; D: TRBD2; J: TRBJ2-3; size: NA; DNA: TGCAGCGTTACCCGCGGGGGGGGTGATACGCAGTATTTT; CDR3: CSVTRGGGDTQYF
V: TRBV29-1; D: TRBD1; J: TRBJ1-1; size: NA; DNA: TGCAGCGCCCGAGACAGGGCTGAAGCTTTCTTT; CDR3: CSARDRAEAFF
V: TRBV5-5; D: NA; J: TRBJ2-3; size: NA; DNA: TGTGCCAGCAGCGAGACTGGGCCAGATACGCAGTATTTT; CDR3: CASSETGPDTQYF
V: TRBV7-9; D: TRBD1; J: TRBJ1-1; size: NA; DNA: TGTGCCAGCAGCGCAGGGGGGGCCACTGAAGCTTTCTTT; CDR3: CASSAGGATEAFF
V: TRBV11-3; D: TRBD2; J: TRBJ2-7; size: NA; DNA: TGTGCCAGCAGCTTACCGCCGGGACTAGCGGGAGTGGCCCACGAGCAGTACTTC; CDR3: CASSLPPGLAGVAHEQYF
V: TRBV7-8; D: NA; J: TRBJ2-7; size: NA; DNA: TGTGCCAGCAGCTTACAAGCCAGCTCCTACGAGCAGTACTTC; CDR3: CASSLQASSYEQYF
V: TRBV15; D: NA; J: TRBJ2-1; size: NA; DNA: TGTGCCACCAGCAGAGTGAGGGATGAGCAGTTCTTC; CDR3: CATSRVRDEQFF
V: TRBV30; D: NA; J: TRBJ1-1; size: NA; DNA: TGTGCCTGGAGTGTGCCGTTGACCCCCCCGGGGGGGTCAGCTTTCTTT; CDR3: CAWSVPLTPPGGSAFF
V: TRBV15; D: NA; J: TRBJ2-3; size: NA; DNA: TGTGCCACCAGCAGAGGGTATGCTAACACAGATACGCAGTATTTT; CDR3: CATSRGYANTDTQYF
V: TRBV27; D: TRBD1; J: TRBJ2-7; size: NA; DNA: TGTGCCAGCAGTTTTTCATTCGGGACAGGGGATCGCGAGCAGTACTTC; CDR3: CASSFSFGTGDREQYF
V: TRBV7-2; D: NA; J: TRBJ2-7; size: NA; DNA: TGTGCCAGCGGACTCTTGGCCTACGAGCAGTACTTC; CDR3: CASGLLAYEQYF
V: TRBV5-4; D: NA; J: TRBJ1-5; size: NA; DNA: TGTGCCAGCAGCTTATGGGGGAGCAATCAGCCCCAGCATTTT; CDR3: CASSLWGSNQPQHF